This entry lists 9 T cell receptor beta chains sequenced from one sample in a study of T cells after yellow fever vaccination. TCRdb redid the calling of the 5' RACE reads with MiXCR, one entry per CDR3 protein. Of about 340,000 distinct CDR3 sequences listed, around 12% are singletons. Sample: CD4+ T cells sorted from PBMCs, taken 15 days after the yellow fever booster vaccination. The receptors stem from a man younger than 30 who received the YFV17D yellow fever vaccine.

The CDR3 reads CATSGDRAPNTF. In DNA, the CDR3 is TGTGCCACCAGCGGGGACAGGGCTCCTAACACCTTC. J is TRBJ1-2 and V is TRBV15; 9 positions match TRBD1. This CDR3 is 12 amino acids long. The J segment lost 12 bases and the V segment lost 5 bases, leaving 7 bases of the junction unmatched. Germline V gene sequence: CDR1 LNHNV, CDR2 YYDKDF (reference sequence).

This clonotype occurred a few times. This chain joins TRBV20-1 and TRBJ1-1; 10 nucleotides match TRBD1. CDR1 is DFQATT and CDR2 is SNEGSKA in the germline V gene (reference sequence). Unmatched junction bases numbered 3, after V lost 5 bases and J lost 3 bases. CDR3 size: 13 residues. CDR3: CSAFGQGDTEAFF. The CDR3, as DNA: TGCAGTGCTTTCGGACAGGGGGACACTGAAGCTTTCTTT.

The chain uses TRBV19 and TRBJ1-2; D ambiguous. CDR3 length equals 10 residues. Germline CDR1 LNHDA, CDR2 SQIVND (reference sequence). Trimming stripped 6 bases from V and 7 bases from J, with 6 bases between. The CDR3 sequence is CASSSAGYTF. The CDR3, as DNA: TGTGCCAGTAGCTCGGCTGGCTACACCTTC.

The chain combines TRBV2 with TRBJ2-1; 9 bases agree with TRBD2. The CDR3 spans 15 residues. J gave up 7 bases and V 5 bases, and 9 bases lay outside the gene matches. CDR1 is SNHLY, CDR2 FYNNEI, per germline. CDR3 in DNA: TGTGCCAGCAGTAGCGGGGGGACCTCCGAGAATGAGCAGTTCTTC. Residues: CASSSGGTSENEQFF.

The V call is TRBV6-2 or TRBV6-3, the J call TRBJ1-5, with D tentatively TRBD1 (6 bases). CDR1 is MNHEY, CDR2 SVGEGT, per germline. Trimming pared 5 bases from V and 1 base from J, leaving 6 bases between. CDR3 length: 13 residues. This CDR3 reads CASSDRSNQPQHF. CDR3 sequence (DNA): TGTGCCAGCAGTGACAGGAGCAATCAGCCCCAGCATTTT.

The chain is built from TRBV5-5 and TRBJ2-7; D gene ambiguous. Germline CDR1 SGHKS, CDR2 YYEKEE (reference sequence). Trimming took off 0 bases at V and 6 bases at J, with 16 bases between the two ends. The CDR3 consists of 15 residues. The CDR3 loop reads CASSLEGILPGEQYF. The CDR3 bases are TGTGCCAGCAGCTTGGAGGGAATCCTCCCAGGCGAGCAGTACTTC.

As to this clonotype: At one of its ends the junction is not consistent with the germline gene, which may arise from a read error. The rearrangement joins TRBV5-1 to TRBJ1-1; 12 nucleotides match TRBD1. Looked up from germline, CDR1 is SGHRS and CDR2 is YFSETQ. This CDR3 is 14 amino acids long. The CDR3 protein is CASSPQGTGGAEVF. The CDR3 nucleotides are TGCGCCAGCAGCCCTCAGGGGACAGGGGGCGCCGAGGTCTTT.

This clonotype has just a few counts. The CDR3 nucleotides read TGTGCCAGCAGTTACTCTCGGCATAACTATGGCTACACCTTC. It codes for CASSYSRHNYGYTF. The rearrangement links TRBV6-6 to TRBJ1-2; no firm D call. This CDR3 is 14 amino acids long. Germline values: CDR1 MNHNY, CDR2 SVGAGI (reference sequence). Trimming removed 0 bases at V and 1 base at J, with 6 bases between.

This clonotype was seen more than once but under ten times. The rearrangement links TRBV27 to TRBJ2-3, with a possible D match to TRBD2 (7 bases). The germline CDR1 and CDR2 sequences are MNHEY and SMNVEV (reference sequence). V was cut by 8 bases and J by 7 bases, with 16 bases left in between. The CDR3 runs to 13 residues. In nucleotides, the CDR3 is TGTGCCAGCCAAGGGGGGGGGCGTAATACGCAGTATTTT. Protein product: CASQGGGRNTQYF.